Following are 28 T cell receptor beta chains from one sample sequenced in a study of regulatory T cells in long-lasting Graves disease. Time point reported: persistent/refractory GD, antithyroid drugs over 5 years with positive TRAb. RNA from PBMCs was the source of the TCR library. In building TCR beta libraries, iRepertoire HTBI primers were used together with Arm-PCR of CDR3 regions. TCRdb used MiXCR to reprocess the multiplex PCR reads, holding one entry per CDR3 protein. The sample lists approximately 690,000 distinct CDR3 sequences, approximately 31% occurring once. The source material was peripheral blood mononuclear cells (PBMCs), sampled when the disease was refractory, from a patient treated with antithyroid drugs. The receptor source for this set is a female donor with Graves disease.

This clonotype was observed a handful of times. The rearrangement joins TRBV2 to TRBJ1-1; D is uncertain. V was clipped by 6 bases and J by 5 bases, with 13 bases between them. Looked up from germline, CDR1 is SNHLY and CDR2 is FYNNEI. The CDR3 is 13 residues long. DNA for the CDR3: TGTGCCAGCAGCCCCGCCGGGATGACTGAAGCTTTCTTT. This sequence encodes CASSPAGMTEAFF.

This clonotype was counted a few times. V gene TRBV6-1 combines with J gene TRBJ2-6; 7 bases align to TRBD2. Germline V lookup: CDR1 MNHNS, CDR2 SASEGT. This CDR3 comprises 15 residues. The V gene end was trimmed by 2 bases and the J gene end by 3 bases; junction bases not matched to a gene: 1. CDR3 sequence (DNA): TGTGCCAGCAGTGAACGGGAGGATGGGGCCAACGTCCTGACTTTC. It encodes CASSEREDGANVLTF.

The CDR3 DNA reads TGTGCCAGCAGCTTAGCACCGACGGGACCCCCGAGCGAAAAACTGTTTTTT. It yields the protein CASSLAPTGPPSEKLFF. The chain recombines TRBV7-9 with TRBJ1-4; tentatively, D is TRBD1 (5 bases). This CDR3 region has 17 residues. Germline CDR1 and CDR2: SEHNR and FQNEAQ (reference sequence). V was shortened by 0 bases and J by 8 bases, with 19 bases between the two germline ends.

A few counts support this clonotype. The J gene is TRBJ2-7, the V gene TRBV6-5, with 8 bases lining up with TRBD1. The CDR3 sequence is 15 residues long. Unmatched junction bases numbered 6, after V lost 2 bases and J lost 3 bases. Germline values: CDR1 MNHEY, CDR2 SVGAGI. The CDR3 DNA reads TGTGCCAGCAGTTACCACGGGACAGGAGACTACGAGCAGTACTTC. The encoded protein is CASSYHGTGDYEQYF.

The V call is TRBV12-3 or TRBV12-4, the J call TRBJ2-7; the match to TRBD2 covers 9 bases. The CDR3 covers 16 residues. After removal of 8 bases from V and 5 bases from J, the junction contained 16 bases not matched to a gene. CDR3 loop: CASSPPLAGEGHEQYF. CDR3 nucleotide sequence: TGTGCCAGCTCACCACCGTTAGCGGGAGAAGGCCACGAGCAGTACTTC.

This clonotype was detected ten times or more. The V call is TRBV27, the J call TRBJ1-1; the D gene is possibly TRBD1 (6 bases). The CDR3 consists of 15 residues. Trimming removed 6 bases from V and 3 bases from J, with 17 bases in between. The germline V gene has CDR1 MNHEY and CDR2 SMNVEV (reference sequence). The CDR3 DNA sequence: TGTGCCAGCAGCTTACTCGGGGGGCGGGACACTGAAGCTTTCTTT. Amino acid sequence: CASSLLGGRDTEAFF.

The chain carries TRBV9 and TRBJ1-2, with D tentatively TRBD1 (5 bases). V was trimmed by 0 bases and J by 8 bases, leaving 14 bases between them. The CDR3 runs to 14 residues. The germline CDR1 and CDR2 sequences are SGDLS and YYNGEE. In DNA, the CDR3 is TGTGCCAGCAGCGTAGGACAGACCCCAGGCGGCTACACCTTC. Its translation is CASSVGQTPGGYTF.

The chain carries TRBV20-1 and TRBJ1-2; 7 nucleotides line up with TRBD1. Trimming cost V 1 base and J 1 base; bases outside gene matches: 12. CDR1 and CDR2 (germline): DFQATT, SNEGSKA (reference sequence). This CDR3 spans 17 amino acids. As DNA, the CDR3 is TGCAGTGCTAGAGGGGCTGTGGGACAGTTCCTTAACTATGGCTACACCTTC. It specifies CSARGAVGQFLNYGYTF.

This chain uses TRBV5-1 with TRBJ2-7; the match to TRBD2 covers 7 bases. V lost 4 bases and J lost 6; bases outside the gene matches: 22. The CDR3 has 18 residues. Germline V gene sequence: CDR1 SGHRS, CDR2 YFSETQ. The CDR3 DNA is TGCGCCAGCAGCCAAGAGAGGGGCGGGAGCCCCCCTTGGCTCGAGCAGTACTTC. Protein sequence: CASSQERGGSPPWLEQYF.

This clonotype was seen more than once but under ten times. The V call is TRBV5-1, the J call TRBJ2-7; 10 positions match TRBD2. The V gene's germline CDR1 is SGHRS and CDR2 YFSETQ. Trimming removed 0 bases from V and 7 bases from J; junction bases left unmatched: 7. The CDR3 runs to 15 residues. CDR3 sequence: CASSLELAGVKEQYF. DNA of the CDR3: TGCGCCAGCAGCTTGGAGCTAGCGGGAGTAAAAGAGCAGTACTTC.

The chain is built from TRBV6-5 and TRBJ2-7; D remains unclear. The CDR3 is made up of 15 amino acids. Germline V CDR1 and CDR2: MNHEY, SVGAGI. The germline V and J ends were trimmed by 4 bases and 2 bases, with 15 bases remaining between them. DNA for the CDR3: TGTGCCAGCAGTTTGAGTCAACATGGGGCCTACGAGCAGTACTTC. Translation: CASSLSQHGAYEQYF.

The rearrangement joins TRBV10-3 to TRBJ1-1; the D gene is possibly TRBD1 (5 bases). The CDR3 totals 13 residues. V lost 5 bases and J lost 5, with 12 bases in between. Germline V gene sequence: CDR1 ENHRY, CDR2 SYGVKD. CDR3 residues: CAISPGDGTEAFF. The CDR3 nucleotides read TGTGCCATCAGTCCGGGGGATGGGACTGAAGCTTTCTTT.

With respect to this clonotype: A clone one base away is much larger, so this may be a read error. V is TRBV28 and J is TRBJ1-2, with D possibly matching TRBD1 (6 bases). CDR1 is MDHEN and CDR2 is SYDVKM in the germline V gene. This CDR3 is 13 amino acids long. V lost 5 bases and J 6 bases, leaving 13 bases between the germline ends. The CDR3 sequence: CASSTGTIDGYTF. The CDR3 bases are TGTGCCAGCAGTACCGGGACAATTGATGGCTACACCTTC.

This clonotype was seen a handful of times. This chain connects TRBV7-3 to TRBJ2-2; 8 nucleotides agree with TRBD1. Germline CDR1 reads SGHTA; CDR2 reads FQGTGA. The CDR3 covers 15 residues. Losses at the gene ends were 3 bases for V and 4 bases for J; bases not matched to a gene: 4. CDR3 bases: TGTGCCAGCAGCTTGGACAGGGCGGGCACCGGGGAGCTGTTTTTT. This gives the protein CASSLDRAGTGELFF.

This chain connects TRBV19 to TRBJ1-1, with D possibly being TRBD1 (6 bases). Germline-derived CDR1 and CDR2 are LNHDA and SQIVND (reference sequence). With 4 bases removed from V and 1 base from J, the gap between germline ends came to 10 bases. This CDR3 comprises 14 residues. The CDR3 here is CASSTRTANTEAFF. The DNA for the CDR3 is TGTGCCAGTAGTACCCGGACAGCGAACACTGAAGCTTTCTTT.

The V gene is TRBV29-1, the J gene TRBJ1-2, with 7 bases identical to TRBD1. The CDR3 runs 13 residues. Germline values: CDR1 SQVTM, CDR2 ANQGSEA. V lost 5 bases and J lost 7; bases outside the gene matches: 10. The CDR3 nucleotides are TGCAGCGTTTCCGAAGGACAGGCGGCTGGCTACACCTTC. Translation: CSVSEGQAAGYTF.

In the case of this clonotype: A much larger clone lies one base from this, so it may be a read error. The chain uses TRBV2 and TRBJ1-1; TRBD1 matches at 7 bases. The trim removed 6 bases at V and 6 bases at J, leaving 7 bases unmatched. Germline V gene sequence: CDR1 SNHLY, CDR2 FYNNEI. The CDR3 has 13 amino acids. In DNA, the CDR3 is TGTGCCAGCAGGCATGTTCAGGGGGCTGAAGCTTTCTTT. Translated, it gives CASRHVQGAEAFF.

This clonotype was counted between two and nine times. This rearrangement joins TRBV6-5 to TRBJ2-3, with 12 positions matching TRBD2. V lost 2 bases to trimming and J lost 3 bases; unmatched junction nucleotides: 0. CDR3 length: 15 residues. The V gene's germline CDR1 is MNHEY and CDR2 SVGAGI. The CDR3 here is CASSYGTSGTDTQYF. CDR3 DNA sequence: TGTGCCAGCAGTTACGGGACTAGCGGGACAGATACGCAGTATTTT.

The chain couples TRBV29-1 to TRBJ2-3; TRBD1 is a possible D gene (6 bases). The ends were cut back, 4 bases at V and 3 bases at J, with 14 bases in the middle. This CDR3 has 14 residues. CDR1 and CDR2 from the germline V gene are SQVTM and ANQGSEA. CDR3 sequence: CSVGGGSRTDTQYF. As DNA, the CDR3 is TGCAGCGTTGGTGGGGGCAGTAGGACAGATACGCAGTATTTT.

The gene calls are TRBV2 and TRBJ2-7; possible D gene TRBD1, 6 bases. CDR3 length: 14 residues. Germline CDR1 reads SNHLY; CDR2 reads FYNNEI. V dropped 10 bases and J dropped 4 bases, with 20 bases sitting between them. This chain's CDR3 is CAIIRQGQTYEQYF. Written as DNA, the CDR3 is TGTGCCATCATCCGGCAGGGGCAGACGTACGAGCAGTACTTC.

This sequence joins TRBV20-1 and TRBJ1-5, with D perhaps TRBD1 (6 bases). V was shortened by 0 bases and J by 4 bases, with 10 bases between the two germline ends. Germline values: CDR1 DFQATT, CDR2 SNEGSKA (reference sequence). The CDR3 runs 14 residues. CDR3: CSAREGAVNQPQHF. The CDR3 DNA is TGCAGTGCTAGAGAGGGGGCGGTGAATCAGCCCCAGCATTTT.

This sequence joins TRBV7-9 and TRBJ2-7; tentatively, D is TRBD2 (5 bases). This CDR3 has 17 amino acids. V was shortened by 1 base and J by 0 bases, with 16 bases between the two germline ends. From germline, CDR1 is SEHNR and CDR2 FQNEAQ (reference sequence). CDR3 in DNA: TGTGCCAGCAGCTTAGTAGGGCTAGCCTACAACTCCTACGAGCAGTACTTC. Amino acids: CASSLVGLAYNSYEQYF.

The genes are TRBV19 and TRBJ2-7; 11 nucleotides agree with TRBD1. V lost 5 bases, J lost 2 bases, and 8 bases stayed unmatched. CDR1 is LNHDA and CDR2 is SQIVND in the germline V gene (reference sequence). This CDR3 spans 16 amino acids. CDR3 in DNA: TGTGCCAGTAGTCACAGCTTGGGACAGGGGGCCTACGAGCAGTACTTC. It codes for CASSHSLGQGAYEQYF.

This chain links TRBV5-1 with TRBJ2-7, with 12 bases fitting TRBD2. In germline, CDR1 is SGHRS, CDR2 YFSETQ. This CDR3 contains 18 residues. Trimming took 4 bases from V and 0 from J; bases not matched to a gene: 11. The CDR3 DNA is TGCGCCAGCAGCGGCGGGACTAGCGGGCTCGGGAGCTCCTACGAGCAGTACTTC. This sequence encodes CASSGGTSGLGSSYEQYF.

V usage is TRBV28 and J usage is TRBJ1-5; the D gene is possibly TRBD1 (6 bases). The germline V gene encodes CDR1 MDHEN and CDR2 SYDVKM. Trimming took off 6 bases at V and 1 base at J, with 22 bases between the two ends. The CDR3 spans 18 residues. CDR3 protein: CASSQGTLALGSNQPQHF. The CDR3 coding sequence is TGTGCCAGCAGCCAAGGGACACTGGCCTTAGGGAGCAATCAGCCCCAGCATTTT. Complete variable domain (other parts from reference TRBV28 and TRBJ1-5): DVKVTQSSRYLVKRTGEKVFLECVQDMDHENMFWYRQDPGLGLRLIYFSYDVKMKEKGDIPEGYSVSREKKERFSLILESASTNQTSMYLCASSQGTLALGSNQPQHFGDGTRLSIL.

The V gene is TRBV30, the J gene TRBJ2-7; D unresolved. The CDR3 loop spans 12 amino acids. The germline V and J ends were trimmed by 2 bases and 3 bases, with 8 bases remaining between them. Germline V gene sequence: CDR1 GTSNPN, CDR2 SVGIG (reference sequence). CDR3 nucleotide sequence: TGTGCCTGGAGTATAGAAGGCTACGAGCAGTACTTC. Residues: CAWSIEGYEQYF.

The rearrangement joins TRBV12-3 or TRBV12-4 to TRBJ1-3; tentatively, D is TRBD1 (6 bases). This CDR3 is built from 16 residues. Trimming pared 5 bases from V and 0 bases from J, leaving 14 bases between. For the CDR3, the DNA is TGTGCCAGCAGTCCCGGACAGAGAAGCTCTGGAAACACCATATATTTT. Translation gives CASSPGQRSSGNTIYF.

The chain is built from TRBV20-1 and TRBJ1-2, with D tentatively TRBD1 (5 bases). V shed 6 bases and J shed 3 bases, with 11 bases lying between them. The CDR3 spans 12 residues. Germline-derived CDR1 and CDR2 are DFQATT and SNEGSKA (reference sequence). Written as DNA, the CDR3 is TGCAGTGCCAGGTGGGGACACTATGGCTACACCTTC. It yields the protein CSARWGHYGYTF.